This entry is about one T cell receptor (beta chain). Its antigen is not known. The germline CDR1 and CDR2 sequences are SNHLY and FYNNEI. V shed 3 bases and J 1 base; nucleotides not matched to a gene: 3. The CDR3 is 15 amino acids. Amplification used 60 Vbeta primers and 13 Jbeta primers. TCRdb's copy holds only in-frame clones and misses some; the assay was immunoSEQ multiplex PCR. The sample records about 180,000 clones, around three quarters being singletons. This entry belongs to a study of cytomegalovirus exposure and HLA in healthy donors. Turning to the study itself: In an early release, HLA-typed donors contributed 80 million to 95 million unique TCR sequences. Whole-study results and caveats: As confirmed in vitro, a few CMV-associated chains were specific for CMV antigens. In a later analysis, a genetic analysis reported fewer productive-TCR N-insertions in an Asian-associated ancestry cluster than the cohort average. Indistinguishable V segments, including TRBV6-2 and TRBV6-3, were excluded.

The source is a woman under 40 in good health and CMV-seronegative. The specimen was PBMCs. This rearrangement joins TRBV2 to TRBJ1-1, with TRBD1 identical over 9 bases. CDR3 nucleotide sequence: TGTGCCAGCAGTGACTGGACAGGGGCGAACACTGAAGCTTTCTTT. Encoded protein: CASSDWTGANTEAFF. The variable domain in full, completed from reference TRBV2 and TRBJ1-1, reads EPEVTQTPSHQVTQMGQEVILRCVPISNHLYFYWYRQILGQKVEFLVSFYNNEISEKSEIFDDQFSVERPDGSNFTLKIRSTKLEDSAMYFCASSDWTGANTEAFFGQGTRLTVV.